Shown below are 23 T cell receptor beta chains from a single sample sequenced in a study of regulatory T cells in long-lasting Graves disease. Time point described: newly diagnosed GD, antithyroid drugs for less than 3 months. Construction of the TCR library relied on RNA isolated from PBMCs. Researchers made TCR beta libraries by using iRepertoire HTBI primers and running Arm-PCR on CDR3 regions. One entry per CDR3 protein results from TCRdb running MiXCR on the multiplex PCR reads. The table includes 680,000 or so distinct CDR3 sequences, 16% detected once. The same sample was also used in a study of T cells in Graves' hyperthyroidism and ophthalmopathy.

Sequencing used peripheral blood mononuclear cells (PBMCs), obtained at new diagnosis, from a patient treated with antithyroid drugs. These receptors all come from a woman aged 30 to 39 with Graves disease.

The V gene is TRBV20-1, the J gene TRBJ1-4; 7 nucleotides line up with TRBD1. The V gene end was trimmed by 0 bases and the J gene end by 4 bases; junction bases not matched to a gene: 5. Per the germline V gene, CDR1 is DFQATT and CDR2 is SNEGSKA (reference sequence). The CDR3 consists of 15 residues. The CDR3: CSARDAGGFNEKLFF. In DNA form, the CDR3 reads TGCAGTGCTAGAGACGCAGGGGGATTTAATGAAAAACTGTTTTTT.

The V call is TRBV24-1, the J call TRBJ2-7, with D perhaps matching TRBD2 (6 bases). This CDR3 spans 17 amino acids. Germline-derived CDR1 and CDR2 are KGHDR and SFDVKD. V was pared by 3 bases and J by 0 bases, with 17 bases between. The CDR3, as DNA: TGTGCCACCAGTGATGGGACGGGACTGGGGAGCTCCTACGAGCAGTACTTC. Protein: CATSDGTGLGSSYEQYF.

In its sample, this clonotype was seen many times. V gene TRBV2 combines with J gene TRBJ2-3; TRBD1 matches 10 bases. The CDR3 length is 15 residues. Germline CDR1 is SNHLY and CDR2 is FYNNEI. V lost 4 bases, J lost 3 bases, and 4 bases stayed unmatched. The CDR3: CASSVGDRGTDTQYF. As DNA, the CDR3 is TGTGCCAGCAGTGTAGGGGACAGGGGAACAGATACGCAGTATTTT.

The rearrangement links TRBV24-1 to TRBJ2-3, with a tentative D call TRBD2 (6 bases). The CDR3 runs to 15 residues. Germline values: CDR1 KGHDR, CDR2 SFDVKD. The V gene lost 3 bases and the J gene lost 1 base, with 10 bases spanning the gap. DNA of the CDR3: TGTGCCACCAGTGATGCTCCGGGGGGCACAGATACGCAGTATTTT. Translated: CATSDAPGGTDTQYF.

There are many counts of this clonotype. V gene TRBV3-1 combines with J gene TRBJ2-1; a weak D match, TRBD1 (6 bases). There are 18 residues in the CDR3. The germline gives CDR1 LGHDT, CDR2 YNNKEL (reference sequence). With 4 bases removed from V and 2 bases from J, the gap between germline ends came to 21 bases. The CDR3 bases are TGTGCCAGCAGCCGAAAAGGGCAAGGGGGTTACACCTACAATGAGCAGTTCTTC. Protein: CASSRKGQGGYTYNEQFF.

This clonotype was seen many times. This chain connects TRBV20-1 to TRBJ1-2; TRBD1 might be the D (5 bases). Germline lookup yields CDR1 DFQATT and CDR2 SNEGSKA (reference sequence). This CDR3 spans 11 amino acids. V was pared by 6 bases and J by 14 bases, with 19 bases between. Here the CDR3 reads CSANTDSAPTF. The CDR3 region has the DNA TGCAGTGCCAACACAGACAGCGCCCCTACCTTC.

The table lists this clonotype with a few counts. The chain joins TRBV6-1 to TRBJ2-7; no definite D call. CDR1 is MNHNS, CDR2 SASEGT, per germline. Trimming took 1 base from V and 12 from J, leaving 16 bases between them. This CDR3 comprises 13 residues. DNA of the CDR3: TGTGCCAGCAGTGAAGGCTTGTCCTTGGGCCCGTACTTC. This translates into CASSEGLSLGPYF.

The chain employs TRBV6-1 and TRBJ2-3; D gene uncertain. Germline assignment: CDR1 MNHNS and CDR2 SASEGT. CDR3 length: 14 residues. V was cut by 7 bases and J by 5 bases, with 16 bases left in between. CDR3 nucleotide sequence: TGTGCCAGCAAATTAGGGTGGTCAGAAGATACGCAGTATTTT. This gives the protein CASKLGWSEDTQYF.

Ten or more counts support this clonotype. This chain links TRBV27 with TRBJ1-1; 7 bases line up with TRBD1. V shed 1 base and J 4 bases; nucleotides not matched to a gene: 3. The CDR3 length is 14 residues. CDR1 and CDR2 (germline): MNHEY, SMNVEV (reference sequence). CDR3 in DNA: TGTGCCAGCAGTTTATTATCAGGGGGCACTGAAGCTTTCTTT. This sequence encodes CASSLLSGGTEAFF.

Points on this clonotype: Possible read error: a much larger clone is one base away. The V and J genes are TRBV2 and TRBJ2-5; TRBD1 matches at 9 bases. The germline gives CDR1 SNHLY, CDR2 FYNNEI. The CDR3 runs to 15 residues. The CDR3 coding sequence is TGTGCCAGCAGTGAATGGGGACAGGGACAAGAGACCCGGTACTTC. It is translated as CASSEWGQGQETRYF. Complete variable domain (other parts from reference TRBV2 and TRBJ2-5): EPEVTQTPSHQVTQMGQEVILRCVPISNHLYFYWYRQILGQKVEFLVSFYNNEISEKSEIFDDQFSVERPDGSNFTLKIRSTKLEDSAMYFCASSEWGQGQETRYFGPGTRLLVL.

This clonotype was found many times. The chain employs TRBV28 and TRBJ2-5; D may be TRBD1 or TRBD2 (5 bases each). V lost 10 bases and J lost 2, with 14 bases in between. Germline CDR1 is MDHEN and CDR2 is SYDVKM. This CDR3 is 13 amino acids long. CDR3 residues: CAILGDGQETQYF. The CDR3 DNA reads as TGTGCCATCCTGGGGGACGGACAAGAGACCCAGTACTTC. Full variable domain (rest looked up from reference TRBV28 and TRBJ2-5): DVKVTQSSRYLVKRTGEKVFLECVQDMDHENMFWYRQDPGLGLRLIYFSYDVKMKEKGDIPEGYSVSREKKERFSLILESASTNQTSMYLCAILGDGQETQYFGPGTRLLVL.

The chain joins TRBV19 to TRBJ2-5, with TRBD2 matching 7 bases. From germline, CDR1 is LNHDA and CDR2 SQIVND (reference sequence). Losses at the gene ends were 8 bases for V and 4 bases for J; bases not matched to a gene: 10. The CDR3 loop spans 14 amino acids. The CDR3 loop is CASRITGGTETQYF. The DNA of the CDR3 is TGTGCCAGTCGAATAACGGGAGGAACAGAGACCCAGTACTTC.

The table lists this clonotype with many counts. A junction boundary mismatches the germline segment, possibly from a read error. The rearrangement links TRBV5-1 to TRBJ1-1; D is ambiguous. This CDR3 has 15 amino acids. Germline lookup yields CDR1 SGHRS and CDR2 YFSETQ. The DNA of the CDR3 is TGTGCCAGCAGCTTAGGAACGGGCTTGAACACTGAAGCTTTCTTT. This translates into CASSLGTGLNTEAFF.

The chain couples TRBV27 to TRBJ2-3; D is possibly TRBD1 (5 bases). Per the germline V gene, CDR1 is MNHEY and CDR2 is SMNVEV (reference sequence). CDR3 size: 15 residues. The V gene lost 5 bases and the J gene lost 2 bases, with 14 bases spanning the gap. In DNA, the CDR3 is TGTGCCAGCAGTCTCAGGGTAATCGACACAGATACGCAGTATTTT. Translating it yields CASSLRVIDTDTQYF.

There are many counts of this clonotype. This rearrangement joins TRBV7-8 to TRBJ2-5; maybe TRBD1 (5 bases). The V gene lost 3 bases and the J gene lost 3 bases, with 11 bases spanning the gap. In germline, CDR1 is SGHVS, CDR2 FQNEAQ. This CDR3 spans 14 amino acids. The CDR3 protein is CASSLGRAKETQYF. The DNA of the CDR3 is TGTGCCAGCAGCTTGGGCAGGGCGAAAGAGACCCAGTACTTC.

This clonotype was counted ten times or more. V is TRBV15 and J is TRBJ1-5; unclear D gene. V was pared by 0 bases and J by 2 bases, with 8 bases between. Germline V gene data show CDR1 as LNHNV and CDR2 as YYDKDF (reference sequence). The CDR3 is made up of 15 amino acids. CDR3 sequence: CATSRDREGNQPQHF. The CDR3 DNA sequence: TGTGCCACCAGCAGAGATCGGGAGGGCAATCAGCCCCAGCATTTT.

This clonotype showed up many times. J is TRBJ2-1 and V is TRBV12-3 or TRBV12-4; D could derive from TRBD1 or TRBD2 (5 bases each). Trimming took off 6 bases at V and 2 bases at J, with 14 bases between the two ends. CDR3 size: 15 residues. The CDR3 here is CASSAGWGTYNEQFF. Here the CDR3 DNA reads TGTGCCAGCAGCGCAGGTTGGGGGACCTACAATGAGCAGTTCTTC.

Many counts were recorded for this clonotype. The chain combines TRBV27 with TRBJ2-7, with a weak D call TRBD2 (6 bases). Trimming stripped 0 bases from V and 2 bases from J, with 11 bases between. The CDR3 totals 15 residues. The germline V gene encodes CDR1 MNHEY and CDR2 SMNVEV (reference sequence). The CDR3: CASSLSAGRTYEQYF. The CDR3, as DNA: TGTGCCAGCAGTTTATCAGCGGGCCGCACCTACGAGCAGTACTTC.

The chain recombines TRBV7-6 with TRBJ1-2, with D unclear. Deletions cut 1 base from V and 3 bases from J, with 9 bases between. The CDR3 length is 14 residues. The V gene's germline CDR1 is SGHVS and CDR2 FNYEAQ. CDR3 nucleotide sequence: TGTGCCAGCAGCTTAGAGGGTGTCGACTATGGCTACACCTTC. Amino acids: CASSLEGVDYGYTF.

This clonotype came up a few times. The chain uses TRBV5-5 and TRBJ2-3, with D tentatively TRBD2 (5 bases). Trimming cost V 2 bases and J 3 bases, with 7 bases left between them. The CDR3 length is 13 residues. CDR1 is SGHKS and CDR2 is YYEKEE in the germline V gene (reference sequence). CDR3 nucleotides: TGTGCCAGCAGCTTTCGGGATACAGATACGCAGTATTTT. Protein: CASSFRDTDTQYF.

The chain links TRBV30 to TRBJ2-7, with 7 bases identical to TRBD2. Germline lookup yields CDR1 GTSNPN and CDR2 SVGIG (reference sequence). This CDR3 has 12 residues. The J segment lost 2 bases and the V segment lost 2 bases, leaving 0 bases of the junction unmatched. The CDR3 loop is CAWSLAAYEQYF. The CDR3 bases are TGTGCCTGGAGTCTAGCGGCCTACGAGCAGTACTTC.

The chain employs TRBV28 and TRBJ2-1; D call uncertain. V was cut by 7 bases and J by 1 base, with 8 bases left in between. Germline values: CDR1 MDHEN, CDR2 SYDVKM. This CDR3 contains 13 residues. CDR3 DNA sequence: TGTGCCAGCACAGACTTTTCCTACAATGAGCAGTTCTTC. Its protein product is CASTDFSYNEQFF.

This clonotype was detected a few times. The rearrangement joins TRBV5-1 to TRBJ1-1; D uncertain. Trimming pared 4 bases from V and 0 bases from J, leaving 13 bases between. This CDR3 has 15 residues. In germline, CDR1 is SGHRS, CDR2 YFSETQ. CDR3 region: CASSLYDIMNTEAFF. CDR3 DNA sequence: TGCGCCAGCAGCCTCTACGACATTATGAACACTGAAGCTTTCTTT. Variable domain in full (rest from reference TRBV5-1 and TRBJ1-1): KAGVTQTPRYLIKTRGQQVTLSCSPISGHRSVSWYQQTPGQGLQFLFEYFSETQRNKGNFPGRFSGRQFSNSRSEMNVSTLELGDSALYLCASSLYDIMNTEAFFGQGTRLTVV.